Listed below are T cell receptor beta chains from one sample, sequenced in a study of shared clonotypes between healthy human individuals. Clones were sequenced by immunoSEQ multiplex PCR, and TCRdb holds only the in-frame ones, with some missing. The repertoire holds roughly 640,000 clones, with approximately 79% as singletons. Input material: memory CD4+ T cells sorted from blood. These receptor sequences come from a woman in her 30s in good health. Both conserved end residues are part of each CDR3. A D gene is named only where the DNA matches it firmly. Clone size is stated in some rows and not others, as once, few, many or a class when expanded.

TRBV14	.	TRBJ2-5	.	TGTGCCAGCAGCCGACCTCGGGGGACGGAGACCCAGTACTTC	CASSRPRGTETQYF
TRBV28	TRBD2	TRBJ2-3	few	TGTGCCAGCAGTCCGAAGATTCTCGTCGTAGCGGGGGTCACAGATACGCAGTATTTT	CASSPKILVVAGVTDTQYF
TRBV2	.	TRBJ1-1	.	TGTGCCAGCAGTACTAGGGGGGACACTGAAGCTTTCTTT	CASSTRGDTEAFF
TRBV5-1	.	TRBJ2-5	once	TGCGCCAGCAGGCTTGTTACAGGTCAAGAGACCCAGTACTTC	CASRLVTGQETQYF
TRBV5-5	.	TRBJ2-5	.	TGTGCCAGCAGCTTGGGCCCCCAAGAGACCCAGTACTTC	CASSLGPQETQYF
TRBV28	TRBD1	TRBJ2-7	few	TGTGCCAGCAGACCAGGGGGCCGGGACGAGCAGTACTTC	CASRPGGRDEQYF
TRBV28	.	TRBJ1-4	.	TGTGCATCACAGGTGCCCACCGCAACTAATGAAAAACTGTTTTTT	CASQVPTATNEKLFF
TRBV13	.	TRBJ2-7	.	TGTGCCAGCAGCTTGACCCCCGGAGGGCGCGAGCAGTACTTC	CASSLTPGGREQYF
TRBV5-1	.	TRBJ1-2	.	TGCGCCAGCAGCTTCGACGGCACCTACACCTTC	CASSFDGTYTF
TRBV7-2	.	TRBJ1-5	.	TGTGCCAGCAGCTTATCGGGCGGGTTAAAGCAGCCCCAGCATTTT	CASSLSGGLKQPQHF
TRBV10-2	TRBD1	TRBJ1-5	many	TGCGCCACAAGACAGGGTAGGGATCAGCCCCAGCATTTT	CATRQGRDQPQHF
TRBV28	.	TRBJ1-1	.	TGTGCCAGCAGTTTATATGGGCTGGACACTGAAGCTTTCTTT	CASSLYGLDTEAFF
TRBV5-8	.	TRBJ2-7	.	TGTGCCAGCAGCTTGGAGGTCGAGCAGTACTTC	CASSLEVEQYF
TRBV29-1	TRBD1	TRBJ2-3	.	TGCGCAACAGAGGGGGCGTGGGGCACAGATACGCAGTATTTT	CATEGAWGTDTQYF
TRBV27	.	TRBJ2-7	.	TGTGCCAGCAGTTTAGAATGGGACAGACTAGGAGGGTACGAGCAGTACTTC	CASSLEWDRLGGYEQYF
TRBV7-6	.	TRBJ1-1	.	TGTGCCAGCAGCTTAGTCCACGGCCCGAACACTGAAGCTTTCTTT	CASSLVHGPNTEAFF
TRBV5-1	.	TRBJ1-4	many	TGCGCCAGCAGCTTACGGGCCCAGGGCTCATCTGAAAAACTGTTTTTT	CASSLRAQGSSEKLFF
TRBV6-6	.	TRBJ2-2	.	TGTGCCAGCATTACGCCTGGGGGCGGCGGGGAGCTGTTTTTT	CASITPGGGGELFF
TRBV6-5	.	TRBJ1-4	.	TGTGCCAGCAGACCGACGGGGCGAGGAAAACTGTTTTTT	CASRPTGRGKLFF
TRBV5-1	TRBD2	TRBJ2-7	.	TGCGCCAGCAGCTTTACTAGCGGGGGGTACGAGCAGTACTTC	CASSFTSGGYEQYF
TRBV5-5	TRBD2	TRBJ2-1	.	TGTGCCAGCAGCTTGGGCCTAGCGGTTTACAATGAGCAGTTCTTC	CASSLGLAVYNEQFF
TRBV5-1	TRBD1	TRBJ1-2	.	TGCGCCAGCAGCTCTGGACAGGGCTCATTGTATGGCTACACCTTC	CASSSGQGSLYGYTF
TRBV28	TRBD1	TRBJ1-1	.	TGTGCCAGCAGTGGGTGGGACAGGAACACTGAAGCTTTCTTT	CASSGWDRNTEAFF
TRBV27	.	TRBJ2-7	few	TGTGCCAGCGGACAGCCCCATCGGGAGCAGTACTTC	CASGQPHREQYF
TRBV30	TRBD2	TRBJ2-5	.	TGTGCCTGGAGAAGAGCGGGAGGGGTGGAGACCCAGTACTTC	CAWRRAGGVETQYF
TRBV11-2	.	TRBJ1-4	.	TGTGCCAGCAGCCCCGTCGGGGCGTTTTATGAAAAACTGTTTTTT	CASSPVGAFYEKLFF
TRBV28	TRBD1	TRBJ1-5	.	TGTGCCAGCGGCCCCACCGGGACAGGGGGTCAGCCCCAGCATTTT	CASGPTGTGGQPQHF
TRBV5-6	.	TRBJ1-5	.	TGTGCCAGCAGCTTGTTTCAGGGTCAGCCCCAGCATTTT	CASSLFQGQPQHF
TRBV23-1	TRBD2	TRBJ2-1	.	TGCGCCAGCAGTCCGACTAGCGGGACCTACAATGAGCAGTTCTTC	CASSPTSGTYNEQFF
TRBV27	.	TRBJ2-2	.	TGTGCCAGCAAATACCCACTGAACACCGGGGAGCTGTTTTTT	CASKYPLNTGELFF
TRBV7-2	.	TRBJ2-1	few	TGTGCCAGCAGCTTAGTAGCGTCAGTCCACAATGAGCAGTTCTTC	CASSLVASVHNEQFF
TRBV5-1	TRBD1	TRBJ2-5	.	TGCGCCAGCAGCGCACCGAGGGACAGCTACCAAGAGACCCAGTACTTC	CASSAPRDSYQETQYF
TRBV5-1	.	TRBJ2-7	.	TGCGCCAGCAGCTTGGATGGGTTAAGCTCCTACGAGCAGTACTTC	CASSLDGLSSYEQYF
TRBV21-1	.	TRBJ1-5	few	TGTGCCAGCAGCGTTCGGGACAGCGGCAATCAGCCCCAGCATTTT	CASSVRDSGNQPQHF
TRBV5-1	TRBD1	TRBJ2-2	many	TGCGCCAGCAGCTCACCCGGGACAGGGGCCGGGGAGCTGTTTTTT	CASSSPGTGAGELFF
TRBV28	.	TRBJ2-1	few	TGTGCCAGCCTTACCCAGAGTTTCCAGCAGTTCTTC	CASLTQSFQQFF
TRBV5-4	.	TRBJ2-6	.	TGTGCCAGCAGCCGCCCAGGGGCTGGGGCCAACGTCCTGACTTTC	CASSRPGAGANVLTF
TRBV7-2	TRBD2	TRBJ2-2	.	TGTGCCAGCAGCAAGCGGGCCAGCGGGAGCCCTTTGTTTCAAGGGGAGCTGTTTTTT	CASSKRASGSPLFQGELFF
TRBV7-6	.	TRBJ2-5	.	TGTGCCAGCAGCTTAGCGGCAGGCGCGGCCCAGTACTTC	CASSLAAGAAQYF
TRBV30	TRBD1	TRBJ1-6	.	TGTGCCTGCCAAGGACAGGGGGCCTATAATTCACCCCTCCACTTT	CACQGQGAYNSPLHF
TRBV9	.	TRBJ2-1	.	TGTGCCAGCAGCGCCCCAATCCGTGACTCGCTCCTCTACAATGAGCAGTTCTTC	CASSAPIRDSLLYNEQFF
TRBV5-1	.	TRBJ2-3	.	TGCGCCAGCAGCTTGGCCGTCTCAGTCTTCGGCACAGATACGCAGTATTTT	CASSLAVSVFGTDTQYF
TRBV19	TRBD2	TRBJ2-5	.	TGTGCCAGTAGCTCTCAAGCGGGAGGTTGGGGAGAGACCCAGTACTTC	CASSSQAGGWGETQYF
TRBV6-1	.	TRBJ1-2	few	TGTGCCAGCAGTGAACTGGGGGGGGATGGCTACACCTTC	CASSELGGDGYTF